A selection of T cell receptor beta chains follows, all from one sample in a study of blood T cell repertoires in COVID-19. Sequencing was performed with immunoSEQ multiplex PCR; in TCRdb, only in-frame clones are kept and a portion is missing. The sample carries approximately 120,000 clones, roughly 85% recorded once. The sample comprised peripheral blood. The receptor source for this set is a man at least 80 years old with active or convalescent COVID-19. CDR3s include the opening cysteine and the closing phenylalanine or tryptophan. The D gene is left open where the match is weak. Expanded clones get a size class; other rows say once, few or many, or leave the size out.

TRBV14	.	.	TRBJ1-2	15	CASSQDRRGWNGYTF	TGTGCCAGCAGCCAAGACAGGAGGGGATGGAATGGCTACACCTTC
TRBV6-5	TRBD1	.	TRBJ1-2	14	CASSSYDRVEGYTF	TGTGCCAGCAGTTCGTACGACAGGGTGGAAGGCTACACCTTC
TRBV5-1	TRBD1	few	TRBJ1-6	18	CASSFTDRASSYNSPLHF	TGCGCCAGCAGCTTTACAGACAGGGCCAGCTCCTATAATTCACCCCTCCACTTT
TRBV4-3	.	.	TRBJ2-7	15	CASSQDLAGVYEQYF	TGCGCCAGCAGCCAAGATCTGGCAGGGGTCTACGAGCAGTACTTC
TRBV5-1	.	.	TRBJ1-1	14	CASSLYRDHTEAFF	TGCGCCAGCAGCTTATACAGGGATCACACTGAAGCTTTCTTT
TRBV29-1	.	.	TRBJ2-5	14	CSGRREIDQETQYF	TGCAGCGGGCGGAGGGAAATAGATCAAGAGACCCAGTACTTC
TRBV3-1/TRBV3-2	TRBD1	.	TRBJ2-4	19	CASSRSGTGILGAKNIQYF	TGTGCCAGCAGCAGATCCGGGACAGGGATCTTGGGGGCCAAAAACATTCAGTACTTC
TRBV5-1	TRBD1	.	TRBJ2-7	23	CASSRAWDRGLVATTRSSYEQYF	TGCGCCAGCAGCCGGGCTTGGGACAGGGGGCTAGTGGCCACGACGAGGAGCTCCTACGAGCAGTACTTC
TRBV3-1/TRBV3-2	TRBD1	once	TRBJ1-2	17	CASSQDRDRGPGYGYTF	TGTGCCAGCAGCCAAGATCGGGACAGAGGACCAGGCTATGGCTACACCTTC
TRBV9	TRBD2	.	TRBJ2-3	16	CASSVAGRGGSDTQYF	TGTGCCAGCAGCGTAGCTGGCCGGGGGGGATCAGATACGCAGTATTTT
TRBV29-1	.	.	TRBJ1-2	12	CSVENRAYGYTF	TGCAGCGTTGAGAACAGGGCCTATGGCTACACCTTC
TRBV7-8	TRBD2	.	TRBJ2-7	18	CASSSEWTSGRSSYEQYF	TGTGCCAGCAGCTCAGAATGGACTAGCGGGAGGAGCTCCTACGAGCAGTACTTC
TRBV19	TRBD1	.	TRBJ1-5	15	CASLKQGARNQPQHF	TGTGCCAGTCTGAAACAGGGGGCTCGCAATCAGCCCCAGCATTTT
TRBV3-1/TRBV3-2	.	.	TRBJ2-5	13	CASSRGGTETQYF	TGTGCCAGCAGCCGCGGAGGAACAGAGACCCAGTACTTC
TRBV6-6	TRBD1	.	TRBJ2-7	16	CASSSRTGDPNYEQYF	TGTGCCAGCAGTTCAAGGACAGGGGACCCAAACTACGAGCAGTACTTC
TRBV7-9	.	once	TRBJ2-6	17	CASSPTSGAPGANVLTF	TGTGCCAGCAGCCCCACATCAGGGGCTCCTGGGGCCAACGTCCTGACTTTC
TRBV19	TRBD1	few	TRBJ1-5	15	CASRGQGNSNQPQHF	TGTGCCAGTAGAGGACAGGGCAATAGCAATCAGCCCCAGCATTTT
TRBV9	TRBD2	once	TRBJ2-3	17	CASSVASGGPGTDTQYF	TGTGCCAGCAGCGTAGCTAGCGGGGGGCCGGGGACAGATACGCAGTATTTT
TRBV28	.	.	TRBJ1-4	14	CASSFRGINEKLFF	TGTGCCAGCAGTTTTCGGGGGATTAATGAAAAACTGTTTTTT
TRBV9	TRBD1	.	TRBJ1-1	17	CASSAGTGGFSVTEAFF	TGTGCCAGCAGCGCTGGGACAGGGGGTTTTTCGGTCACTGAAGCTTTCTTT
TRBV6-5	.	.	TRBJ1-1	13	CASSPRVPAEAFF	TGTGCCAGCAGTCCCAGGGTTCCCGCTGAAGCTTTCTTT
TRBV24-1	TRBD1	.	TRBJ1-4	16	CATSDSTGKANEKLFF	TGTGCCACCAGTGACTCGACAGGGAAAGCTAATGAAAAACTGTTTTTT
TRBV2	TRBD2	few	TRBJ2-5	14	CASSEAAGGKTQYF	TGTGCCAGCAGTGAAGCTGCGGGGGGAAAGACCCAGTACTTC
TRBV3-1/TRBV3-2	TRBD1	.	TRBJ2-7	14	CASSPGTGGLGQYF	TGTGCCAGCAGCCCCGGGACAGGGGGCCTGGGGCAGTACTTC
TRBV23-1	.	.	TRBJ2-7	14	CASSQKGVHYEQYF	TGCGCCAGCAGTCAAAAAGGGGTTCACTACGAGCAGTACTTC
TRBV18	.	.	TRBJ1-3	15	CASSPSGRPGNTIYF	TGTGCCAGCTCACCGTCGGGGAGACCTGGAAACACCATATATTTT
TRBV5-1	.	.	TRBJ2-1	14	CASSLESGIDEQFF	TGCGCCAGCAGCTTGGAGTCAGGGATCGATGAGCAGTTCTTC
TRBV28	.	.	TRBJ2-2	11	CASSYLGELFF	TGTGCCAGCAGTTATCTAGGGGAGCTGTTTTTT
TRBV7-9	.	.	TRBJ2-3	13	CASSLVAADTQYF	TGTGCCAGCAGCTTAGTAGCGGCAGATACGCAGTATTTT
TRBV5-3	TRBD2	.	TRBJ2-1	14	CARRGREGNNEQFF	TGTGCCAGACGGGGGCGGGAGGGGAACAATGAGCAGTTCTTC
TRBV5-1	TRBD1	.	TRBJ1-2	17	CASSSNRDRGNLYGYTF	TGCGCCAGCAGCTCAAATAGGGACAGGGGGAACCTCTATGGCTACACCTTC
TRBV2	TRBD1	.	TRBJ1-3	15	CASSTGTGLGNTIYF	TGTGCCAGCAGTACCGGGACAGGGCTCGGAAACACCATATATTTT
TRBV11-3	TRBD2	.	TRBJ2-1	15	CASSPRSGGNNEQFF	TGTGCCAGCAGCCCCCGCAGCGGGGGGAACAATGAGCAGTTCTTC
TRBV18	.	.	TRBJ2-2	14	CASSPQGDTGELFF	TGTGCCAGCTCACCACAGGGGGACACCGGGGAGCTGTTTTTT
TRBV7-2	TRBD2	.	TRBJ2-1	17	CASRLGLAVDSYNEQFF	TGTGCCAGCAGATTGGGACTAGCGGTCGACTCCTACAATGAGCAGTTCTTC
TRBV7-8	TRBD2	few	TRBJ2-3	17	CASSYPQGGRVQSTQYF	TGTGCCAGCAGCTACCCCCAGGGAGGGAGGGTTCAGAGTACGCAGTATTTT
TRBV3-1/TRBV3-2	.	once	TRBJ2-1	16	CASSQVRSLEGNEQFF	TGTGCCAGCAGCCAAGTAAGGTCACTAGAGGGCAATGAGCAGTTCTTC
TRBV7-8	TRBD2	.	TRBJ2-1	14	CASSLVAGPQREFF	TGTGCCAGCAGCTTAGTAGCGGGACCTCAAAGGGAGTTCTTC
TRBV7-2	TRBD2	.	TRBJ2-2	17	CASSLAEAGGNTGELFF	TGTGCCAGCAGCTTAGCGGAAGCGGGAGGTAATACCGGGGAGCTGTTTTTT
TRBV30	TRBD1	.	TRBJ1-1	15	CACRDRVKMNTEAFF	TGTGCCTGCCGGGACAGGGTAAAAATGAACACTGAAGCTTTCTTT
TRBV25-1	TRBD2	.	TRBJ2-1	15	CASGREGSTYNEQFF	TGTGCCAGCGGGAGGGAGGGTTCCACCTACAATGAGCAGTTCTTC
TRBV5-1	TRBD1	.	TRBJ2-2	16	CASSLSVDRTTGELFF	TGCGCCAGCAGCTTGAGCGTGGACAGGACCACCGGGGAGCTGTTTTTT
TRBV20-1	.	.	TRBJ1-2	11	CSVHRAYGYTF	TGCAGTGTACACAGGGCGTATGGCTACACCTTC
TRBV28	.	.	TRBJ1-1	17	CASSPAGTPPSNTEAFF	TGTGCCAGCAGTCCGGCCGGGACTCCCCCAAGTAACACTGAAGCTTTCTTT